This T cell receptor (beta chain) comes out of a study of neurological immune-mediated disorders. Note on this clonotype: No antigen is known for it. A read error may produce the germline difference seen at one junction end.

Broader study findings: Any association between clinical or MRI features and the multiple sclerosis repertoire cluster was absent.

Each CDR3 protein is one row after TCRdb ran MiXCR on the 5' RACE reads. Of more than 60,000 distinct CDR3 sequences listed, about 3.7% are singletons. The TCR originated in a woman in her forties or fifties with multiple sclerosis. The sequencing sample was made of PBMCs.

The CDR3 loop reads CASSQVGSGDNSPLNF. CDR3 sequence (DNA): TGTGCCAGCAGCCAAGTGGGCTCAGGGGATAATTCACCCCTCAACTTT. J is TRBJ1-6 and V is TRBV4-2, with D possibly being TRBD1 (6 bases). Germline V gene data show CDR1 as LGHNA and CDR2 as YNFKEQ. This CDR3 spans 16 amino acids.